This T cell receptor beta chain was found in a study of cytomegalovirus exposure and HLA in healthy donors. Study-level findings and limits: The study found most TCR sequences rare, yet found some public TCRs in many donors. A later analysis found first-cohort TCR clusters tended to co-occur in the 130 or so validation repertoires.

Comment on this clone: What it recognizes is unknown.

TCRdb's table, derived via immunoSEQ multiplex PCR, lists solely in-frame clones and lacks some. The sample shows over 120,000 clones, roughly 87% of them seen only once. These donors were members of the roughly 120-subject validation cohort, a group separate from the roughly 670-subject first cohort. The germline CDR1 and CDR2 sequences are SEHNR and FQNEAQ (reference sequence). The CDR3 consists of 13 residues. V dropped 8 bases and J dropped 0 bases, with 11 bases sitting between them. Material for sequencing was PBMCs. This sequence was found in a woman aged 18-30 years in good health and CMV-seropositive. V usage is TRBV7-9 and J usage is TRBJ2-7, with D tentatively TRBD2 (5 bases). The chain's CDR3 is CASDSGSSYEQYF. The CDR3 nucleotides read TGTGCCAGCGATTCGGGGAGCTCCTACGAGCAGTACTTC.